A single TCR beta chain is shown here with its context. What this receptor recognizes is not known. No qualities accompany the bases; no much larger clone lies one base away. These data are taken from a study of T cells in localized non-small cell lung cancer (TCRdb year 2020). Regarding the research as a whole: The study examined T cell repertoires in a few hundred patients with early-stage NSCLC and compared tumors with uninvolved tumor-adjacent lungs. The cohort comprised 200 to 300 treatment-naïve NSCLC patients with resected, localized lung tumors. NSCLC patients had a mean age of roughly 66 years, and 129 were male and 107 female.

At diagnosis, tumor, uninvolved tumor-adjacent lung and peripheral blood were collected and then preserved as a mix of FFPE and fresh-frozen material. Blood samples were analyzed as peripheral blood mononuclear cells for TCR repertoire profiling. Findings and caveats that apply to the study as a whole: Uninvolved tumor-adjacent lung showed the highest T cell clonality, higher than tumor, which suggests more focused antigenic responses in the uninvolved tumor-adjacent lung. Because of the exploratory design, TCR variables were selected using unadjusted p-values without false-discovery rate correction. Because multi-region tumor sequencing was not performed, intratumor heterogeneity could not be ruled out. A median of 57 of the top 100 tumor clones turned up in the paired uninvolved adjacent lung, and 25 to 30 of those clones also ranked among the top 100 of that same adjacent lung. Higher T cell density in blood was associated with longer overall survival, whereas higher clonality in adjacent lung was associated with shorter survival.

The immunoSEQ Assay was used to sequence TCR beta CDR3 regions from DNA. Concerning the study's data processing: To compute T cell density, TCR beta template counts were normalized to usable DNA, which was estimated by amplifying housekeeping genes. Richness was estimated with the preseqR package, extrapolating to 400,000 templates for PBMC samples and 120,000 templates for tissue samples. Clonality was defined by subtracting Pielou's evenness from one. To identify tissue-enriched TCRs, differential abundance testing was run on productive amino-acid clonotypes with a minimum total count of 5 and an alpha of 0.1. The Jaccard Index and the Morisita Overlap Index were used to quantify repertoire overlap between compartments. GLIPH grouped TCR beta CDR3s together with public tetramer-defined viral CDR3s, and a viral motif had to include at least three viral sequences and also show V-gene enrichment. The clones in this table, taken by TCRdb from immuneACCESS, are in-frame only. Not every clone is retained; where verified, under half of the shortfall comes from an unresolved V gene, and the cause of the rest is unknown. That table gives V, J and clone size, and the DNA gave D and trimming. Within this sample are 130,000 or so clones, with roughly 90% of them counted one time only. The ten largest clones add up to about 1.5% of the sample.

This sample comprised peripheral blood, obtained before any cancer treatment. The clonotype was recovered from a female donor older than 55 with stage I lung adenocarcinoma.

The nucleotide sequence is TGCGCCAGCAGCCTGGGGGACAGGATTAGTAATTCACCCCTCCACTTT. This encodes CASSLGDRISNSPLHF. Here the chain combines TRBV5-1 and TRBJ1-6; 8 middle bases align to TRBD1. V trim: 4 bases; J trim: 6 bases; unmatched bases: 9. The CDR3 numbers 16 residues from cysteine through phenylalanine. Only the CDR3 DNA stays, 48 bases, in frame from base 1. Looking up the germline V gene yields CDR1 SGHRS and CDR2 YFSETQ.